This T cell receptor (beta chain) comes out of a study of beta chain features in type 1 diabetes. Study at large: The patient and healthy donor groups were comparable for age, gender and cell yields.

CD4+ cells of the naive, central memory, regulatory and stem cell-like memory types were sorted via CD45RO/CCR7/CD25/CD127/CD95/CD27. This clone has just a few counts. All of the isolated RNA was reverse transcribed, so expressed TCRB transcripts were sequenced. The data were produced by immunoSEQ multiplex PCR, yet TCRdb's version contains in-frame clones alone and is incomplete. The sample contains 350,000 or so clones, 15% to 20% of which appear only once. The ends were cut back, 4 bases at V and 5 bases at J, with 15 bases in the middle. Germline loops: CDR1 SGHDT, CDR2 YYEEEE. CDR3 size: 15 residues.

Sequences were obtained from naive CD4+ T cells from blood. This rearrangement joins TRBV5-6 to TRBJ1-4; a weak D match, TRBD1 (6 bases). The source is a woman between 18 and 30 years old in good health. The CDR3 nucleotides are TGTGCCAGCAGCACGTCAGGGGTGGCAAATGAAAAACTGTTTTTT. Translated: CASSTSGVANEKLFF. Looking up the rest from reference TRBV5-6 and TRBJ1-4 gives the full variable domain: DAGVTQSPTHLIKTRGQQVTLRCSPKSGHDTVSWYQQALGQGPQFIFQYYEEEERQRGNFPDRFSGHQFPNYSSELNVNALLLGDSALYLCASSTSGVANEKLFFGSGTQLSVL.